The T cell receptor beta chain described here comes from a study of esophageal squamous cell carcinoma under preoperative chemotherapy. TCRdb analysed the PCR reads with MiXCR anew, one entry per CDR3 protein. The sample lists tens of thousands of distinct CDR3 sequences, approximately 50% occurring once. Time point meaning: before preoperative PTX-NDP chemotherapy. Paclitaxel-nedaplatin chemotherapy was given to patients ahead of their surgery. Of note for this clonotype: The antigen remains undetermined.

General observations from the study: After treatment, tumor-infiltrating lymphocytes apparently came partly from blood T cells.

Germline assignment: CDR1 MNHNS and CDR2 SASEGT. This CDR3 has 15 amino acids. The specimen was taken from a patient given preoperative chemotherapy. J is TRBJ2-2 and V is TRBV6-1; D perhaps matches TRBD1 (5 bases). Matching the DNA end better, TRBJ2-3 makes the J call doubtful. The origin of this receptor is a human donor with esophageal squamous cell carcinoma. The donor label of this sample is uncertain. CDR3 DNA: TGTGCCAGGGGCCCCGAGACAGTGAGCACAGAGGAGCAGTATTTT. It specifies CARGPETVSTEEQYF.